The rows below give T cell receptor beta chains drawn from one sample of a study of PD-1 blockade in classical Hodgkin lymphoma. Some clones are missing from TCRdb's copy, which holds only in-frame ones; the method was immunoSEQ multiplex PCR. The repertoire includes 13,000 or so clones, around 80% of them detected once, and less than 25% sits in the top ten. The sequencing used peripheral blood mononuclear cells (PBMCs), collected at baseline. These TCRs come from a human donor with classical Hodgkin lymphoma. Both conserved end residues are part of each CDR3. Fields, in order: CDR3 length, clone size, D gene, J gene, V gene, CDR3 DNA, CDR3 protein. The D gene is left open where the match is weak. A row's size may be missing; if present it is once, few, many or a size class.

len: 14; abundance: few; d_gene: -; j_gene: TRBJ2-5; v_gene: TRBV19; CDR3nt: TGTGCCAGTCGCCCCGTCTGGTACCAAGAGACCCAGTACTTC; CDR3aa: CASRPVWYQETQYF
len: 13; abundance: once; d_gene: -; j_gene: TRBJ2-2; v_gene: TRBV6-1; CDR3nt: TGTGCCAGCAGTGTTCTCCACACCGGGGAGCTGTTTTTT; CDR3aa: CASSVLHTGELFF
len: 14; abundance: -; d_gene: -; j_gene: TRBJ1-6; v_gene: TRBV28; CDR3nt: TGTGCCAGCAGTTTCCCCGGGCGAAGCTCACCCCTCCACTTT; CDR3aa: CASSFPGRSSPLHF
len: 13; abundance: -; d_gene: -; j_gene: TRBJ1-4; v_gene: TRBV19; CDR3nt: TGTGCCAGTAGTAGGGCGACAAATGAAAAACTGTTTTTT; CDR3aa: CASSRATNEKLFF
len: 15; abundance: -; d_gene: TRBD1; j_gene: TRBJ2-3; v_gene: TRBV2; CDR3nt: TGTGCCAGCAGTCCTAGACAGGGGAACACAGATACGCAGTATTTT; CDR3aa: CASSPRQGNTDTQYF
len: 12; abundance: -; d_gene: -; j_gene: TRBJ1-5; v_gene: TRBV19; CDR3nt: TGTGCCAGTAGTATACAGGCCCAGCCCCAGCATTTT; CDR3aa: CASSIQAQPQHF
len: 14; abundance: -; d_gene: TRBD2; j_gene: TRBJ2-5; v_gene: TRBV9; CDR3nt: TGTGCCAGCAGCCCCCGTGGGGGGGGAGAGACCCAGTACTTC; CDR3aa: CASSPRGGGETQYF
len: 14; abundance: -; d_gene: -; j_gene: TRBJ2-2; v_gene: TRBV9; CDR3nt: TGTGCCAGCAGCGCAGACCCGCAAACCGGGGAGCTGTTTTTT; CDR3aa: CASSADPQTGELFF
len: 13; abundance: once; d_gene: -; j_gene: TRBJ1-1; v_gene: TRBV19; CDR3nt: TGTGCCAGTAGTATACTGCAGGGGAGTTACGCTTTCTTT; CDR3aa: CASSILQGSYAFF
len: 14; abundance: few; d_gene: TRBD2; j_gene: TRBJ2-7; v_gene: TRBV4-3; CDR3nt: TGCGCCAGCAGCCAAGCGGGAGGCGAGAACGAGCAGTACTTC; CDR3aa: CASSQAGGENEQYF
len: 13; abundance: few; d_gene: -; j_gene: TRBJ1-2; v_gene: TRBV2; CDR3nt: TGTGCCAGCAGCCCCCGGGGCGACTATGGCTACACCTTC; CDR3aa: CASSPRGDYGYTF
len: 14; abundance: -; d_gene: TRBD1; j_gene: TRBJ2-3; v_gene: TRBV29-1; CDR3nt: TGCAGCGTCGTCCGGGACAGGGGAAAGGGTACGCAGTATTTT; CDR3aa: CSVVRDRGKGTQYF
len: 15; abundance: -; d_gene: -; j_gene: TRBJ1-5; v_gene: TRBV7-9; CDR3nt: TGTGCCAGCAGCGCCATGACAGATAGCAATCAGCCCCAGCATTTT; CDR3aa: CASSAMTDSNQPQHF
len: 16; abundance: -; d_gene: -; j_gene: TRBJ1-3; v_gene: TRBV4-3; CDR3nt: TGCGCCAGCAGCTTAATAGGGGTAACCTCTGGAAACACCATATATTTT; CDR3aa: CASSLIGVTSGNTIYF
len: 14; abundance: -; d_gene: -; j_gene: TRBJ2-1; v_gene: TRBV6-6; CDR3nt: TGTGCCAGCTCTAGCAGGTTGGCTAGCAATGAGCAGTTCTTC; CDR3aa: CASSSRLASNEQFF
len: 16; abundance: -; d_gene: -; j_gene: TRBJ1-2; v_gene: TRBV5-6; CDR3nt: TGTGCCAGCAGCTTGTCGGGGACACCGCTTAACTATGGCTACACCTTC; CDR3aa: CASSLSGTPLNYGYTF
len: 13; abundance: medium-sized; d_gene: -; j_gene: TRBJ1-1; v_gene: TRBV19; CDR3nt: TGTGCCAGTAGTATCACCAGTAACACTGAAGCTTTCTTT; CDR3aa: CASSITSNTEAFF
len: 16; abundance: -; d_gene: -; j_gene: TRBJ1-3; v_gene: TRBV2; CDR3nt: TGTGCCAGCAGTGAGATGCGTAGAGTCTCTGGAAACACCATATATTTT; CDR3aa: CASSEMRRVSGNTIYF
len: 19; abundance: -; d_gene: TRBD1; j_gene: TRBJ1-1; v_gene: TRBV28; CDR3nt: TGTGCCAGCAGTTTAGGAGGGGGCTTTAGAATTCTAATGAACACTGAAGCTTTCTTT; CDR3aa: CASSLGGGFRILMNTEAFF
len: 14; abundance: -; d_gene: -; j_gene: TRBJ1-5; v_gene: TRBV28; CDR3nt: TGTGCCAGCAGTCGCCGGGGGGCAAATCAGCCCCAGCATTTT; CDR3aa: CASSRRGANQPQHF
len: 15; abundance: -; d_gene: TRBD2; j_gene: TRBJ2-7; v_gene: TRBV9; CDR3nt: TGTGCCAGCAGCGTACGGTCGGGAGGAATCTCCGAGCAGTACTTC; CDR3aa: CASSVRSGGISEQYF
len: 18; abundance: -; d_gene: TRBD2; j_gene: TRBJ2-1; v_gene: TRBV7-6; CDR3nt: TGTGCCAGCAGCCCGGGACTAGCGGGTGCGAGCTCCTACAATGAGCAGTTCTTC; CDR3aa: CASSPGLAGASSYNEQFF
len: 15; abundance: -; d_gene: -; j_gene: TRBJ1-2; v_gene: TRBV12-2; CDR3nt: TGTGCAAGTCGCACAACTCCGACAGAAGTCCATGGCTACACCTTC; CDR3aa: CASRTTPTEVHGYTF
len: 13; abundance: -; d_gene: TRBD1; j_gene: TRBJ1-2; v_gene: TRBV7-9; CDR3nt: TGTGCCAGCAGCTTAACAGGGGGAAATGGCTACACCTTC; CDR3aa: CASSLTGGNGYTF
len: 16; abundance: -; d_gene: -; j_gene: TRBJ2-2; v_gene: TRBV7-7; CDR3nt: TGTGCTAGCAGCCAACAGAACACCCCCCGCACCGGGGAGCTGTTTTTT; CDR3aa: CASSQQNTPRTGELFF
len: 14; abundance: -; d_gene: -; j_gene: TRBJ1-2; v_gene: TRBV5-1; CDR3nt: TGCGCCAGCAGCCCTGAGGTAGGGCTTTCTGTTTACACCTTC; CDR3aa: CASSPEVGLSVYTF
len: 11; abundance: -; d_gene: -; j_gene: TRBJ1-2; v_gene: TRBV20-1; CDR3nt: TGCAGTGCTCATACTAACTATGGCTACACCTTC; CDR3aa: CSAHTNYGYTF
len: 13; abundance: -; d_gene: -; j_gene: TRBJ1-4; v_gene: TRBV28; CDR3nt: TGTGCCAGCAGTTTAAGGTTTAATGAAAAACTGTTTTTT; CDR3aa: CASSLRFNEKLFF
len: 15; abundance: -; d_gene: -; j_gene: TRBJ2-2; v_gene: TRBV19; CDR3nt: TGTGCCAGTAGTCATACAGGGCAGGTCACCGGGGAGCTGTTTTTT; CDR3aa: CASSHTGQVTGELFF
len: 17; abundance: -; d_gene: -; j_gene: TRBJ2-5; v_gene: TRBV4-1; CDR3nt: TGCGCCAGCAGCCTGACCCCACTGATAAACGGCCGAGAGACCCAGTACTTC; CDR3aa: CASSLTPLINGRETQYF
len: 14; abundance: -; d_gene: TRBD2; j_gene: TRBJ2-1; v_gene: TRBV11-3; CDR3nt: TGTGCCAGCAGCCCGACTAGCGGGGCCAATGAGCAGTTCTTC; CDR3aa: CASSPTSGANEQFF
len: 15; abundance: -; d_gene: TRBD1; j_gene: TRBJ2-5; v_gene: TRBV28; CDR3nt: TGTGCCAGCAGTCTGGGACAGGGGGGTCAAGAGACCCAGTACTTC; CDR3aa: CASSLGQGGQETQYF
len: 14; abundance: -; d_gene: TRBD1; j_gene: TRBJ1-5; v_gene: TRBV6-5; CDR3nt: TGTGCCAGCAGGGAGACAGGGGGCAATCAGCCCCAGCATTTT; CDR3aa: CASRETGGNQPQHF
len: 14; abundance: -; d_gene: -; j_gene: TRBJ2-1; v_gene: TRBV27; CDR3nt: TGTGCCAGCAGTTTAGGACAGCTCTACAATGAGCAGTTCTTC; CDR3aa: CASSLGQLYNEQFF
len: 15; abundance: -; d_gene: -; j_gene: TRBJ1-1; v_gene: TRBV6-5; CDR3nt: TGTGCCAGCAGTTACAGCCCCCCCGGTGGGACTGAAGCTTTCTTT; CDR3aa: CASSYSPPGGTEAFF
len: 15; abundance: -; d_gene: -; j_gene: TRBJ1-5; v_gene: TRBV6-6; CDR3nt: TGTGCCAGCATGCGGAAGACAGATCTAAATCAGCCCCAGCATTTT; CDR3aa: CASMRKTDLNQPQHF
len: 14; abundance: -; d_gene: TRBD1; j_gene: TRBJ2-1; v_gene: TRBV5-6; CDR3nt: TGTGCCAGCAGCTTGGGACAGGGGGCATCTCGACAGTTCTTC; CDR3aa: CASSLGQGASRQFF
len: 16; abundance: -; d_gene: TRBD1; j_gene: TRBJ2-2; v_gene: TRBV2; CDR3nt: TGTGCCAGCAGGAGCTCTAGGACAGGGGTTGTCGGGGAGCTGTTTTTT; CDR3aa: CASRSSRTGVVGELFF
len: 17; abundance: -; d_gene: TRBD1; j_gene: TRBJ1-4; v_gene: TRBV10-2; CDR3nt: TGCGCCAGCAGTGAGCCGGGACAGGGGTTAGGGGGCGGAAAACCGTTTTTT; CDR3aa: CASSEPGQGLGGGKPFF
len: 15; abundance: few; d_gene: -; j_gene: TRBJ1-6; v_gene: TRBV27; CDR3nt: TGTGCCAGCAGTTTATCCACAGGGATGGGTTCACCCCTCCACTTT; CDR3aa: CASSLSTGMGSPLHF
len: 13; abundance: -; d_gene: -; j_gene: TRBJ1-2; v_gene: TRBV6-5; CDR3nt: TGTGCCAGCAGTTACTCGGGGTCCTATGGCTACACCTTC; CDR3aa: CASSYSGSYGYTF
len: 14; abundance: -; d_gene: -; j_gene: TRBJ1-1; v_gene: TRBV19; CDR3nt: TGTGCCAGTACTGTGAGGGGCAGGAACACTGAAGCTTTCTTT; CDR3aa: CASTVRGRNTEAFF
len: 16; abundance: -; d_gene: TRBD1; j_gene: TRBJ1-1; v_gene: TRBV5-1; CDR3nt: TGCGCCAGCAGGGAAGGGGCAGGGGGACGGAACACTGAAGCTTTCTTT; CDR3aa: CASREGAGGRNTEAFF
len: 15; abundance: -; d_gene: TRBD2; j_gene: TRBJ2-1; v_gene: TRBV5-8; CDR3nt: TGTGCCAGCAGCCGAGGACTAGCGGGACTCGATGAGCAGTTCTTC; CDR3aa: CASSRGLAGLDEQFF
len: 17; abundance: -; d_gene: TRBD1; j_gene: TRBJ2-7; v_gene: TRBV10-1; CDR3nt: TGCGCCAGCAGTGAGTCGAGGGCTTGGCAGGGGGCCTACGAGCAGTACTTC; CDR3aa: CASSESRAWQGAYEQYF
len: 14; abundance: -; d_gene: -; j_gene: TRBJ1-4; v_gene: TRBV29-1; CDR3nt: TGCAGCGTTATAAGAGGTGGAGCAGGGGAAAAACTGTTTTTT; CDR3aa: CSVIRGGAGEKLFF
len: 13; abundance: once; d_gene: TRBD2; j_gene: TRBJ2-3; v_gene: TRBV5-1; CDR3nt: TGCGCCAGCATCCCTAGCGGCGCAGATACGCAGTATTTT; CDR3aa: CASIPSGADTQYF
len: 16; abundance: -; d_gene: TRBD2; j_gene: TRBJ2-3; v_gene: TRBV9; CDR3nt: TGTGCCAGCAGCGTCTACCCTAGCGGAGACACAGATACGCAGTATTTT; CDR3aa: CASSVYPSGDTDTQYF
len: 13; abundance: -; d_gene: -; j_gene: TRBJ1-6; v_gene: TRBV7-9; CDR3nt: TGTGCCAGCAGCCTACCCGGTTTTTCACCCCTCCACTTT; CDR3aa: CASSLPGFSPLHF
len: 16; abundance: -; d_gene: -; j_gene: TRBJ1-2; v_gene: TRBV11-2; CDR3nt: TGTGCCAGCAGCCCGACATTTCAGGGAGTGGAAGATGGCTACACCTTC; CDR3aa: CASSPTFQGVEDGYTF
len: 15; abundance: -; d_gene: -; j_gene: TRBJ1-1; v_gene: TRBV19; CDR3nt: TGTGCCAGTAGTATAGCGGGAGGGGTGAACACTGAAGCTTTCTTT; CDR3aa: CASSIAGGVNTEAFF
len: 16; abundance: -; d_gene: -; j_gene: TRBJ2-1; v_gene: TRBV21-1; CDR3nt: TGTGCCAGCAGCACCGGACTAGCGGGAGTTCATCATGAGCAGTTCTTC; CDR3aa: CASSTGLAGVHHEQFF
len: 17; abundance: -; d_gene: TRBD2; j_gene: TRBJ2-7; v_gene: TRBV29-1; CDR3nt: TGCAGCGTTGTCTCCGGGACTAGCGGGAGGTGGGCCTACGAGCAGTACTTC; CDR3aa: CSVVSGTSGRWAYEQYF